Listed here are 30 T cell receptor beta chains from one sample, sequenced in a study of blood T cell repertoires in COVID-19. Clones were sequenced by immunoSEQ multiplex PCR, and TCRdb holds only the in-frame ones, with some missing. The table has a few hundred thousand clones, 80% seen once. Input material: PBMCs or T cells enriched from blood (not recorded which). The receptors stem from a woman between 40 and 55 years old with acute COVID-19.

The rearrangement uses TRBV11-2 and TRBJ1-1; D perhaps matches TRBD1 (6 bases). The CDR3 is made up of 16 amino acids. CDR1 SGHAT and CDR2 FQNNGV come from the germline V gene. V lost 4 bases and J lost 1, with 16 bases in between. In DNA form, the CDR3 reads TGTGCCAGCAGCTCCCTCGGCGGGGGGGCGAACACTGAAGCTTTCTTT. Translated, it gives CASSSLGGGANTEAFF.

CDR3 sequence reads: CASSLVGGFLNEQFF. Here the CDR3 DNA reads TGTGCCAGCAGCTTGGTAGGAGGCTTTCTCAATGAGCAGTTCTTC. The chain links TRBV7-2 to TRBJ2-1; D is possibly TRBD2 (5 bases). The CDR3 is 15 residues long. V lost 3 bases to trimming and J lost 6 bases, with 15 bases between them. Germline V gives CDR1 SGHTA, CDR2 FQGNSA.

V gene TRBV7-8 combines with J gene TRBJ2-5; 8 bases agree with TRBD2. Germline values: CDR1 SGHVS, CDR2 FQNEAQ. The length of the CDR3 is 15 residues. The V gene end was trimmed by 1 base and the J gene end by 2 bases; junction bases not matched to a gene: 3. CDR3 bases: TGTGCCAGCAGCTTAGTGGCGGGGGGACAAGAGACCCAGTACTTC. Encoded protein: CASSLVAGGQETQYF.

The CDR3 reads CASSLGQFSYGYTF. The CDR3 coding sequence is TGTGCCAGCAGCTTGGGACAGTTCAGCTATGGCTACACCTTC. The genes are TRBV5-8 and TRBJ1-2; possibly TRBD1 for D (5 bases). The V gene's germline CDR1 is SGHTS and CDR2 YDEGEE. The CDR3 length is 14 residues. The ends were cut back, 0 bases at V and 4 bases at J, with 10 bases in the middle.

The chain uses TRBV5-4 and TRBJ2-1, with 8 positions matching TRBD2. The CDR3 is 11 amino acids. Germline V gene lookup returns CDR1 SGHNT and CDR2 YYREEE (reference sequence). V lost 7 bases and J lost 8; bases outside the gene matches: 2. The CDR3 nucleotides read TGTGCCAGCTCCGGGGGGGATGAGCAGTTCTTC. It translates to CASSGGDEQFF.

The V and J genes are TRBV5-4 and TRBJ1-3; TRBD1 matches 7 bases. CDR3 length equals 17 residues. The germline gives CDR1 SGHNT, CDR2 YYREEE (reference sequence). Germline trimming cut 4 bases from V and 4 bases from J; bases unmatched to any gene: 14. DNA for the CDR3: TGTGCCAGCAGCCCTGGGCCGACAGGGCGGGCAGGAAACACCATATATTTT. Protein product: CASSPGPTGRAGNTIYF.

The J gene is TRBJ1-6, the V gene TRBV7-3; D gene ambiguous. Germline V lookup: CDR1 SGHTA, CDR2 FQGTGA. V was pared by 2 bases and J by 10 bases, with 9 bases between. CDR3 length equals 13 residues. CDR3: CASSLGTVSPLHF. The CDR3 nucleotides read TGTGCCAGCAGCTTAGGTACAGTCTCACCCCTCCACTTT.

The gene calls are TRBV6-5 and TRBJ1-3; perhaps TRBD1 as D (6 bases). Germline V gene data show CDR1 as MNHEY and CDR2 as SVGAGI. The V and J ends lost 6 bases and 4 bases respectively, with 16 bases between them. The CDR3 is made up of 15 amino acids. This CDR3 is CASRPPGAQGNTIYF. The CDR3 DNA reads TGTGCCAGCAGACCCCCAGGGGCGCAAGGAAACACCATATATTTT.

CDR3 protein: CASSMYQGTVGNTIYF. The CDR3 DNA reads TGTGCCAGCAGCATGTACCAAGGGACAGTGGGAAACACCATATATTTT. The gene calls are TRBV7-2 and TRBJ1-3; 7 positions match TRBD1. Germline values: CDR1 SGHTA, CDR2 FQGNSA. The CDR3 is 16 residues long. The ends lost 5 bases at V and 4 bases at J; junction bases unmatched: 11.

This chain joins TRBV7-9 and TRBJ1-2, with 7 bases that match TRBD1. CDR3 length: 13 residues. The ends lost 5 bases at V and 8 bases at J; junction bases unmatched: 8. Germline loops: CDR1 SEHNR, CDR2 FQNEAQ (reference sequence). CDR3 DNA: TGTGCCAGCAGCCAATCGACAGGGACCGGCTACACCTTC. It is translated as CASSQSTGTGYTF.

This chain joins TRBV6-1 and TRBJ2-3; D might be TRBD2 (6 bases). CDR3 length: 17 amino acids. Germline V lookup: CDR1 MNHNS, CDR2 SASEGT. Deletions cut 2 bases from V and 0 bases from J, with 15 bases between. CDR3 amino acids: CASSEPPSGRSTDTQYF. DNA for the CDR3: TGTGCCAGCAGTGAACCCCCCAGCGGGCGGAGCACAGATACGCAGTATTTT.

This clone was counted at least ten times. V and J are TRBV5-5 and TRBJ2-5, with D tentatively TRBD2 (6 bases). Trimming removed 5 bases from V and 3 bases from J, with 11 bases in between. Germline CDR1 SGHKS, CDR2 YYEKEE (reference sequence). The CDR3 extends over 13 amino acids. CDR3 sequence reads: CASRRTGEETQYF. The CDR3 bases are TGTGCCAGCAGACGTACGGGGGAAGAGACCCAGTACTTC.

This sequence joins TRBV7-3 and TRBJ2-1; maybe TRBD2 (5 bases). V was clipped by 4 bases and J by 5 bases, with 9 bases between them. Germline V lookup: CDR1 SGHTA, CDR2 FQGTGA. This CDR3 has 13 residues. CDR3 region: CASSSGLNNEQFF. In nucleotides, the CDR3 is TGTGCCAGCAGCTCCGGACTCAACAATGAGCAGTTCTTC.

The rearrangement joins TRBV7-3 to TRBJ2-1; TRBD2 agrees at 7 bases. Trimming at V came to 5 bases and at J to 8 bases, leaving 12 bases not matched to a gene. CDR3 length: 15 residues. In germline, CDR1 is SGHTA, CDR2 FQGTGA. Here the CDR3 DNA reads TGTGCCAGCAGCCGCGGACTAGGGCGTAGAGATGAGCAGTTCTTC. Residues: CASSRGLGRRDEQFF.

This chain uses TRBV9 with TRBJ1-6, with D uncertain. Per germline, CDR1 SGDLS and CDR2 YYNGEE. V dropped 4 bases and J dropped 6 bases, with 8 bases sitting between them. This CDR3 contains 13 residues. This chain's CDR3 is CASSTGPNSPLHF. The DNA for the CDR3 is TGTGCCAGCAGCACCGGTCCTAATTCACCCCTCCACTTT.

The chain couples TRBV5-1 to TRBJ2-2; 7 positions agree with TRBD1. The CDR3 length is 16 residues. Germline V CDR1 and CDR2: SGHRS, YFSETQ. V shed 0 bases, J shed 6 bases, and the junction held 8 bases outside the gene matches. The CDR3 DNA reads as TGCGCCAGCAGCTTGGTTCGGGACAGAGGATCCGGGGAGCTGTTTTTT. Its protein is CASSLVRDRGSGELFF.

Only a few counts were recorded for this clone. The chain links TRBV30 to TRBJ1-2; 7 nucleotides match TRBD1. The V gene's germline CDR1 is GTSNPN and CDR2 SVGIG (reference sequence). The CDR3 is 14 residues long. V dropped 1 base and J dropped 3; count of bases not matched to a gene: 5. As DNA, the CDR3 is TGTGCCTGGAGTGCCCAGGGACAGTACTATGGCTACACCTTC. This translates into CAWSAQGQYYGYTF.

The chain joins TRBV10-3 to TRBJ1-3, with TRBD1 as a possible D gene (6 bases). The V end lost 0 bases, the J end lost 2 bases, and 11 bases lay between the germline ends. The CDR3 consists of 16 residues. The germline V gene encodes CDR1 ENHRY and CDR2 SYGVKD. In DNA form, the CDR3 reads TGTGCCATCAGTGAGTCGGGGGCGGCCGCTGGAAACACCATATATTTT. This codes for CAISESGAAAGNTIYF.

The chain uses TRBV3-1 (or the pseudogene TRBV3-2) and TRBJ1-5, with 10 bases that match TRBD1. The CDR3 contains 16 residues. J gave up 2 bases and V 3 bases, and 4 bases lay outside the gene matches. In germline, CDR1 is LGHDT, CDR2 YNNKEL (reference sequence). The CDR3 reads CASSQGQGTGNQPQHF. CDR3 nucleotides: TGTGCCAGCAGCCAGGGACAGGGGACCGGCAATCAGCCCCAGCATTTT.

V is TRBV4-1 and J is TRBJ1-2; D not certain. V was pared by 0 bases and J by 3 bases, with 5 bases between. Germline CDR1 MGHRA, CDR2 YSYEKL. The CDR3 consists of 13 residues. The CDR3 is CASSQEADYGYTF. The CDR3 DNA sequence: TGCGCCAGCAGCCAAGAAGCCGACTATGGCTACACCTTC.

This chain links TRBV21-1 with TRBJ2-7; TRBD2 reflects the table's D call only, with no check against the DNA. TRBV21-1 is noted as a pseudogene. This CDR3 spans 13 amino acids. The CDR3 loop reads CASGGLAFDEQYF. The CDR3 coding sequence is TGTGCCAGCGGGGGACTAGCGTTCGACGAGCAGTACTTC.

This clone has a count of ten or more. The V call is TRBV29-1, the J call TRBJ1-1; D perhaps matches TRBD1 (5 bases). Germline lookup yields CDR1 SQVTM and CDR2 ANQGSEA. Trimming pared 7 bases from V and 4 bases from J, leaving 13 bases between. The CDR3 runs to 12 residues. The CDR3 region has the DNA TGCAGCGGACAGTTGCAGGGCACTGAAGCTTTCTTT. Amino acids: CSGQLQGTEAFF.

This chain joins TRBV6-5 and TRBJ1-1; D gene unclear. This CDR3 has 13 amino acids. CDR1 is MNHEY and CDR2 is SVGAGI in the germline V gene. V shed 5 bases and J shed 0 bases, with 7 bases lying between them. The CDR3 region is CASSLDLNTEAFF. The CDR3 nucleotides are TGTGCCAGCAGTCTAGACTTGAACACTGAAGCTTTCTTT.

The chain carries TRBV28 and TRBJ2-3; D possibly corresponds to TRBD1 (5 bases). Trimming pared 7 bases from V and 5 bases from J, leaving 13 bases between. The germline V gene has CDR1 MDHEN and CDR2 SYDVKM. This CDR3 contains 13 residues. CDR3 nucleotides: TGTGCCAGCACCAAAACAGGCCAAGATACGCAGTATTTT. It encodes CASTKTGQDTQYF.

The V gene is TRBV28, the J gene TRBJ2-3; TRBD2 agrees at 15 bases. J was trimmed by 2 bases and V by 10 bases; bases with no gene match: 19. CDR1 is MDHEN and CDR2 is SYDVKM in the germline V gene. There are 20 residues in the CDR3. The CDR3, as DNA: TGTGCCACCAATGACCTCCGGAGGACTAGCGGGGGGGGGTTCACAGATACGCAGTATTTT. It specifies CATNDLRRTSGGGFTDTQYF.

The chain combines TRBV11-3 with TRBJ2-3; maybe TRBD1 (6 bases). Germline V CDR1 and CDR2: SGHNT, YENEEA. Trimming pared 5 bases from V and 6 bases from J, leaving 12 bases between. The CDR3 sequence is 13 residues long. The CDR3 DNA sequence: TGTGCCAGCAGCGCCGGGACAATGGATACGCAGTATTTT. Residues: CASSAGTMDTQYF.

This clone was observed a few times. The V and J genes are TRBV28 and TRBJ1-5; 7 nucleotides match TRBD1. This CDR3 is built from 15 residues. After removal of 1 base from V and 7 bases from J, the junction contained 7 bases not matched to a gene. Per the germline V gene, CDR1 is MDHEN and CDR2 is SYDVKM. For the CDR3, the DNA is TGTGCCAGCAGTTTATTGTCGACAGGGAAACAGCCCCAGCATTTT. Translated, it gives CASSLLSTGKQPQHF.

V usage is TRBV6-6 and J usage is TRBJ2-7, with 10 bases matching TRBD2. The CDR3 contains 15 residues. Per the germline V gene, CDR1 is MNHNY and CDR2 is SVGAGI (reference sequence). The V gene end was trimmed by 2 bases and the J gene end by 9 bases; junction bases not matched to a gene: 10. For the CDR3, the DNA is TGTGCCAGCAGTTACGTCGGTAGCGGGAGGTTGGGGCAGTACTTC. As protein: CASSYVGSGRLGQYF.

The chain joins TRBV19 to TRBJ2-5; D ambiguous. V was shortened by 6 bases and J by 1 base, with 9 bases between the two germline ends. The germline V gene encodes CDR1 LNHDA and CDR2 SQIVND (reference sequence). The CDR3 is 13 residues long. DNA for the CDR3: TGTGCCAGTAGCGAGAAAATCCAAGAGACCCAGTACTTC. This codes for CASSEKIQETQYF. Full variable domain (outside the CDR3, taken from reference TRBV19 and TRBJ2-5): DGGITQSPKYLFRKEGQNVTLSCEQNLNHDAMYWYRQDPGQGLRLIYYSQIVNDFQKGDIAEGYSVSREKKESFPLTVTSAQKNPTAFYLCASSEKIQETQYFGPGTRLLVL.

Turning to this clone: The sample contains more than one DNA sequence encoding this CDR3. This chain links TRBV5-6 with TRBJ2-1, with 12 bases aligning to TRBD2. CDR3 length equals 17 residues. Trimming removed 1 base from V and 2 bases from J; junction bases left unmatched: 4. Germline V gene lookup returns CDR1 SGHDT and CDR2 YYEEEE. The CDR3: CASSLTSGRIAYNEQFF. The DNA for the CDR3 is TGTGCCAGCAGCTTGACTAGCGGGAGGATCGCCTACAATGAGCAGTTCTTC.